This T cell receptor (beta chain) was retrieved from a study of T cells in narcolepsy. V was trimmed by 2 bases and J by 2 bases, leaving 16 bases between them. The germline V gene has CDR1 SGHTA and CDR2 FQGNSA. CDR3 length: 17 amino acids. This clone was seen a few times. Antigen unknown. Profiled with immunoSEQ multiplex PCR; TCRdb holds only in-frame clones, not every one. The sample yields approximately 2,500 clones, 20% to 30% seen once. The TCR originated in a human donor with narcolepsy. Sequencing was carried out using cultured CD4+ T cells from cerebrospinal fluid. The rearrangement uses TRBV7-2 and TRBJ2-1; possible D gene TRBD2, 6 bases. The CDR3, as DNA: TGTGCCAGCAGCTTAAGTTCCGAGACGGGAGCCTACAATGAGCAGTTCTTC. Its protein is CASSLSSETGAYNEQFF.